The 27 T cell receptor beta chains listed next were all sequenced from one sample in a study of T cell repertoires in cytomegalovirus infection (dated by TCRdb to the late 2010s). The reads were generated on an Illumina HiSeq 1500. The public reads were reanalyzed by TCRdb: fastp trimming at Q25, MiXCR alignment, in-frame beta chains only. Identical CDR3 proteins give one entry, which carries the most common genes and DNA. The sample profile shows 90,000 to 120,000 distinct CDR3 sequences; roughly 41% of them were found once. Of the sample, about three quarters falls within the top ten clones. Explained via the paper, the treatment or condition label denotes: in vitro stimulation with specific CMV peptide epitopes to enrich CMV-specific T cells. These TCRs' antigens remain unknown. The input for sequencing was CD8+ T cells from cultured PBMCs, taken from culture after CMV antigen stimulation. These receptors all come from a human donor in good health (CMV status not recorded). Some clones in this sample may be carry-over from other donors' samples.

This clonotype was seen a single time. This sequence joins TRBV11-2 and TRBJ2-7; either TRBD1 or TRBD2 may fit D (5 bases each). From germline, CDR1 is SGHAT and CDR2 FQNNGV. V lost 3 bases and J 4 bases, leaving 13 bases between the germline ends. The CDR3 spans 14 residues. The CDR3 bases are TGTGCCAGCAGCTTCGGGACCGCTGGGTACGAGCAGTACTTC. It is translated as CASSFGTAGYEQYF.

This rearrangement joins TRBV25-1 to TRBJ1-1; D gene ambiguous. This CDR3 comprises 12 residues. Per germline, CDR1 MGHDK and CDR2 SYGVNS. Deletions cut 5 bases from V and 0 bases from J, with 4 bases between. CDR3 in DNA: TGTGCCAGCAGTACAGTGAACACTGAAGCTTTCTTT. It encodes CASSTVNTEAFF.

This sequence joins TRBV6-5 and TRBJ2-7; 9 nucleotides align to TRBD1. The CDR3 consists of 15 residues. Trimming took 6 bases from V and 3 from J; bases not matched to a gene: 9. Germline V gene data show CDR1 as MNHEY and CDR2 as SVGAGI. This chain's CDR3 is CASSLGTGISYEQYF. The CDR3 coding sequence is TGTGCCAGCAGCCTCGGGACAGGGATAAGCTACGAGCAGTACTTC.

Many counts were recorded for this clonotype. This chain connects TRBV7-2 to TRBJ1-3; D is possibly TRBD1 (6 bases). Per germline, CDR1 SGHTA and CDR2 FQGNSA. The CDR3 length is 17 residues. V was trimmed by 1 base and J by 0 bases, leaving 13 bases between them. Here the CDR3 DNA reads TGTGCCAGCAGCTTAGGGGGGGGCCCTAGCTCTGGAAACACCATATATTTT. Its translation: CASSLGGGPSSGNTIYF.

This clonotype has only a few counts. V and J are TRBV7-3 and TRBJ2-1; D gene ambiguous. The CDR3 is made up of 13 amino acids. The germline V gene has CDR1 SGHTA and CDR2 FQGTGA. Between the trimmed V and J ends, which lost 5 bases and 2 bases, there was a span of 7 bases. The CDR3 loop is CASSDEPYNEQFF. Here the CDR3 DNA reads TGTGCCAGCAGCGACGAGCCCTACAATGAGCAGTTCTTC.

The V call is TRBV25-1, the J call TRBJ2-5; a weak D match, TRBD2 (6 bases). The CDR3 extends over 14 amino acids. The V gene lost 1 base and the J gene lost 5 bases, with 11 bases spanning the gap. Germline V gene sequence: CDR1 MGHDK, CDR2 SYGVNS. CDR3 in DNA: TGTGCCAGCAGTGAATGGGGGGTTGAGGAGACCCAGTACTTC. Residues: CASSEWGVEETQYF.

The chain uses TRBV27 and TRBJ2-7; 11 bases are shared with TRBD2. The germline CDR1 and CDR2 sequences are MNHEY and SMNVEV (reference sequence). V lost 5 bases and J lost 4; bases outside the gene matches: 7. CDR3 size: 15 residues. The CDR3 loop reads CASSLSGGAVYEQYF. CDR3 bases: TGTGCCAGCAGTCTTAGCGGGGGGGCAGTTTACGAGCAGTACTTC.

This clonotype turned up a few times. The CDR3 region has the DNA TGTGCCAGCAGTCCAGGGAGGACCAAAAACATTCAGTACTTC. This gives the protein CASSPGRTKNIQYF. The chain joins TRBV27 to TRBJ2-4; possibly TRBD2 for D (6 bases). This CDR3 region has 14 residues. Trimming took off 5 bases at V and 2 bases at J, with 10 bases between the two ends. Per the germline V gene, CDR1 is MNHEY and CDR2 is SMNVEV (reference sequence).

The J gene is TRBJ1-1, the V gene TRBV7-6; no definite D call. This CDR3 spans 15 amino acids. V was clipped by 0 bases and J by 2 bases, with 10 bases between them. Per germline, CDR1 SGHVS and CDR2 FNYEAQ. The DNA for the CDR3 is TGTGCCAGCAGCTTAGCCTACGGCGGCAACACTGAAGCTTTCTTT. Translating gives CASSLAYGGNTEAFF. Looking up the rest from reference TRBV7-6 and TRBJ1-1 gives the full variable domain: GAGVSQSPRYKVTKRGQDVALRCDPISGHVSLYWYRQALGQGPEFLTYFNYEAQQDKSGLPNDRFSAERPEGSISTLTIQRTEQRDSAMYRCASSLAYGGNTEAFFGQGTRLTVV.

In this sample, this clonotype turned up a few times. This chain uses TRBV6-5 with TRBJ2-2; 8 nucleotides line up with TRBD2. The ends lost 4 bases at V and 3 bases at J; junction bases unmatched: 7. Germline loops: CDR1 MNHEY, CDR2 SVGAGI. The CDR3 has 16 amino acids. CDR3 sequence reads: CASSFPAGADTGELFF. DNA of the CDR3: TGTGCCAGCAGTTTTCCAGCGGGGGCTGACACCGGGGAGCTGTTTTTT.

The V gene is TRBV28, the J gene TRBJ2-3; TRBD2 agrees at 12 bases. The V gene's germline CDR1 is MDHEN and CDR2 SYDVKM. With 6 bases clipped from V and 10 bases from J, the junction kept 8 bases outside the gene matches. CDR3 length equals 14 residues. The CDR3 bases are TGTGCCAGCAGCCTTCGGACTAGCGGGGAGTCGCAGTATTTT. Its translation is CASSLRTSGESQYF.

The chain employs TRBV2 and TRBJ2-5, with 8 nucleotides matching TRBD2. The length of the CDR3 is 15 residues. Per germline, CDR1 SNHLY and CDR2 FYNNEI. V lost 5 bases to trimming and J lost 5 bases; unmatched junction nucleotides: 10. The CDR3 region has the DNA TGTGCCAGCAGTTGGACACGGGGGGGCCTCGAGACCCAGTACTTC. It codes for CASSWTRGGLETQYF. The full variable domain, with the rest looked up from reference TRBV2 and TRBJ2-5, is EPEVTQTPSHQVTQMGQEVILRCVPISNHLYFYWYRQILGQKVEFLVSFYNNEISEKSEIFDDQFSVERPDGSNFTLKIRSTKLEDSAMYFCASSWTRGGLETQYFGPGTRLLVL.

The gene calls are TRBV4-1 and TRBJ2-5; 7 positions match TRBD2. V shed 4 bases and J 3 bases; nucleotides not matched to a gene: 11. Germline V lookup: CDR1 MGHRA, CDR2 YSYEKL. The length of the CDR3 is 16 residues. CDR3 region: CASSPGDGLAEETQYF. CDR3 nucleotides: TGCGCCAGCAGCCCCGGAGATGGTCTAGCGGAAGAGACCCAGTACTTC.

This clonotype was observed a few times. The rearrangement joins TRBV7-9 to TRBJ2-1, with TRBD2 matching over 11 bases. Germline CDR1 and CDR2: SEHNR and FQNEAQ (reference sequence). The ends lost 4 bases at V and 10 bases at J; junction bases unmatched: 9. This CDR3 is 15 amino acids long. The CDR3 DNA reads TGTGCCAGCAGCTCTAGCGGGGGGCCCTCGCGCGAGCAGTTCTTC. Protein product: CASSSSGGPSREQFF.

The chain is built from TRBV5-4 and TRBJ1-2; 7 nucleotides match TRBD1. Germline-derived CDR1 and CDR2 are SGHNT and YYREEE (reference sequence). V was clipped by 5 bases and J by 5 bases; unmatched bases: 12. The CDR3 totals 15 residues. The CDR3: CASSTRDSPYYGYTF. CDR3 DNA sequence: TGTGCCAGCAGTACCCGGGACAGTCCTTATTATGGCTACACCTTC.

This clonotype has a handful of counts. The rearrangement joins TRBV27 to TRBJ2-3; D call uncertain. This CDR3 has 16 residues. Germline CDR1 MNHEY, CDR2 SMNVEV (reference sequence). Trimming removed 6 bases from V and 2 bases from J, with 18 bases in between. The CDR3 loop reads CASRNRVNLLTDTQYF. The CDR3 DNA follows: TGTGCCAGCAGAAACCGAGTTAACCTACTCACAGATACGCAGTATTTT.

This clonotype was observed once. The junction departs from the called germline gene at one end, perhaps through a read error. The gene calls are TRBV5-3 and TRBJ2-1, with TRBD2 matching 9 bases. TRBV5-3 is reported as an ORF; its role is uncertain. There are 14 residues in the CDR3. The CDR3 loop is CASSLDPSGALRFF. Written as DNA, the CDR3 is TGTGCCAGCAGCTTGGACCCTAGCGGGGCCCTTCGGTTCTTC.

The rearrangement joins TRBV7-9 to TRBJ1-1; 12 positions agree with TRBD1. The CDR3 runs 15 residues. Germline assignment: CDR1 SEHNR and CDR2 FQNEAQ (reference sequence). Trimming cost V 4 bases and J 2 bases; bases outside gene matches: 2. CDR3 sequence (DNA): TGTGCCAGCAGCTCGGGACAGGGGGCTAACACTGAAGCTTTCTTT. Amino acid sequence: CASSSGQGANTEAFF.

The sample holds many counts of this clonotype. The gene calls are TRBV7-6 and TRBJ1-1; D is unclear. Trimming left V 1 base short and J 7 bases short, with 10 bases between. The CDR3 covers 13 residues. Per germline, CDR1 SGHVS and CDR2 FNYEAQ. The CDR3 coding sequence is TGTGCCAGCAGCTTAGACGTGGGTGGTGAAGCTTTCTTT. Its protein product is CASSLDVGGEAFF.

This clonotype was seen a single time. V and J are TRBV7-9 and TRBJ1-3; perhaps TRBD1 as D (5 bases). Germline CDR1 is SEHNR and CDR2 is FQNEAQ (reference sequence). V was clipped by 5 bases and J by 3 bases, with 8 bases between them. This CDR3 has 13 residues. DNA for the CDR3: TGTGCCAGCAGCCAGGACATTGGAAACACCATATATTTT. Amino acid sequence: CASSQDIGNTIYF. The full variable domain, in which reference TRBV7-9 and TRBJ1-3 provide the parts outside the CDR3, is DTGVSQNPRHKITKRGQNVTFRCDPISEHNRLYWYRQTLGQGPEFLTYFQNEAQLEKSRLLSDRFSAERPKGSFSTLEIQRTEQGDSAMYLCASSQDIGNTIYFGEGSWLTVV.

As for this clonotype: At one end, the junction sequence differs from germline, possibly due to a read error. This rearrangement joins TRBV4-1 to TRBJ2-1; D is uncertain. This CDR3 is 16 amino acids long. Germline V gene data show CDR1 as MGHRA and CDR2 as YSYEKL. In DNA form, the CDR3 reads TGTGCCAGCAGCCAATCCCTAGGCCTCCCAGACAATGAGCAGTTCTTC. Amino acid sequence: CASSQSLGLPDNEQFF.

The chain is built from TRBV7-9 and TRBJ2-3, with 7 bases identical to TRBD2. CDR3 length: 12 residues. With 6 bases clipped from V and 12 bases from J, the junction kept 9 bases outside the gene matches. The germline gives CDR1 SEHNR, CDR2 FQNEAQ (reference sequence). The CDR3: CASRATSESQYF. The CDR3, as DNA: TGTGCCAGCAGGGCTACTAGCGAGAGTCAGTATTTT. The entire variable domain, with the rest obtained from reference TRBV7-9 and TRBJ2-3, is as follows: DTGVSQNPRHKITKRGQNVTFRCDPISEHNRLYWYRQTLGQGPEFLTYFQNEAQLEKSRLLSDRFSAERPKGSFSTLEIQRTEQGDSAMYLCASRATSESQYFGPGTRLTVL.

This clonotype was seen a few times. The chain recombines TRBV27 with TRBJ1-2; D not certain. CDR3 length equals 16 residues. V was clipped by 4 bases and J by 4 bases, with 19 bases between them. Germline V CDR1 and CDR2: MNHEY, SMNVEV (reference sequence). The CDR3 region is CASSSQEGRLLYGYTF. The CDR3 DNA reads TGTGCCAGCAGTTCGCAGGAAGGACGGCTACTCTATGGCTACACCTTC.

This clonotype was counted a few times. The chain is built from TRBV4-1 and TRBJ2-2; 12 nucleotides line up with TRBD2. The trim removed 6 bases at V and 6 bases at J, leaving 8 bases unmatched. Germline CDR1 is MGHRA and CDR2 is YSYEKL. The CDR3 has 16 amino acids. CDR3 protein: CASSLAGGLNSGELFF. The CDR3 DNA reads TGCGCCAGCAGTCTAGCGGGGGGGCTGAATTCCGGGGAGCTGTTTTTT.

The V gene is TRBV5-1, the J gene TRBJ2-2; D call uncertain. Germline CDR1 reads SGHRS; CDR2 reads YFSETQ. V gave up 1 base and J gave up 3 bases, with 13 bases separating them. This CDR3 has 16 residues. CDR3 bases: TGCGCCAGCAGCTTGCTAGACTCGCCGGACACCGGGGAGCTGTTTTTT. It is translated as CASSLLDSPDTGELFF.

The rearrangement links TRBV6-2 or TRBV6-3 to TRBJ2-7; 8 bases are a match to TRBD1. In germline, CDR1 is MNHEY, CDR2 SVGEGT. This CDR3 has 16 amino acids. Losses at the gene ends were 6 bases for V and 2 bases for J; bases not matched to a gene: 12. The CDR3 nucleotides are TGTGCCAGCAGCCAAACTGACAGGGGCAGAACCTACGAGCAGTACTTC. Translated: CASSQTDRGRTYEQYF.

CDR3 bases: TGTGCCAGCAGACCAGGGTCGGGTTTAAGTCAGCCCCAGCATTTT. It specifies CASRPGSGLSQPQHF. The J gene is TRBJ1-5, the V gene TRBV6-8; tentative D call: TRBD1 (5 bases). Germline lookup yields CDR1 MNHGY and CDR2 SAAAGT. The CDR3 totals 15 residues. The ends were cut back, 6 bases at V and 6 bases at J, with 18 bases in the middle.